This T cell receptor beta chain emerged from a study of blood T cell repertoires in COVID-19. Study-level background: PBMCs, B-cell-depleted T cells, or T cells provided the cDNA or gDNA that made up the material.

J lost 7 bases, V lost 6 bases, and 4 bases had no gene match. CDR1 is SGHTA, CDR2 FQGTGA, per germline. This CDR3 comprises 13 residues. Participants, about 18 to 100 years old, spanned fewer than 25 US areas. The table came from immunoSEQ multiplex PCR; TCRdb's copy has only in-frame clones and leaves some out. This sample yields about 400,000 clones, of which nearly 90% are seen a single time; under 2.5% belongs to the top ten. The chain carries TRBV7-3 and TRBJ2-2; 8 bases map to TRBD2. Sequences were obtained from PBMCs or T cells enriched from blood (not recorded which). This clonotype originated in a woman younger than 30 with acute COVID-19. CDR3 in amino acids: CASRPGTSGELFF. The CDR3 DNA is TGTGCCAGCAGACCCGGGACTAGCGGGGAGCTGTTTTTT.